The next 10 T cell receptor beta chains were all read from a single sample in a study of blood T cell repertoires in COVID-19. Sequenced by immunoSEQ multiplex PCR; TCRdb stores in-frame clones only, minus some. The table shows just under 60,000 clones, with around 80% occurring only once. The sequenced sample was peripheral blood. These TCRs come from an elderly man with acute or convalescent COVID-19.

The V call is TRBV19, the J call TRBJ2-4; TRBD1 might be the D (6 bases). V dropped 4 bases and J dropped 1 base, with 17 bases sitting between them. CDR1 is LNHDA, CDR2 SQIVND, per germline (reference sequence). This CDR3 is built from 17 residues. CDR3 DNA sequence: TGTGCCAGTAGTACCGGGACATCTCGGACGGCCAAAAACATTCAGTACTTC. Translating it yields CASSTGTSRTAKNIQYF. Looking up the rest from reference TRBV19 and TRBJ2-4 gives the full variable domain: DGGITQSPKYLFRKEGQNVTLSCEQNLNHDAMYWYRQDPGQGLRLIYYSQIVNDFQKGDIAEGYSVSREKKESFPLTVTSAQKNPTAFYLCASSTGTSRTAKNIQYFGAGTRLSVL.

V usage is TRBV5-1 and J usage is TRBJ2-6, with TRBD1 matching over 8 bases. The CDR3 sequence is 18 residues long. Germline lookup yields CDR1 SGHRS and CDR2 YFSETQ. The V segment lost 4 bases and the J segment 1 base; nucleotides outside the gene matches: 10. As DNA, the CDR3 is TGCGCCAGCAGCAGGACAGGGATAGGTAATTCTGGGGCCAACGTCCTGACTTTC. Translated: CASSRTGIGNSGANVLTF.

The chain's CDR3 is CASSRQGFGNTIYF. CDR3 nucleotides: TGTGCCAGCAGCCGACAGGGCTTTGGAAACACCATATATTTT. V is TRBV5-6 and J is TRBJ1-3; 7 bases fit TRBD1. The CDR3 is 14 amino acids. Germline loops: CDR1 SGHDT, CDR2 YYEEEE. V gave up 4 bases and J gave up 3 bases; unmatched junction bases: 4.

The chain recombines TRBV2 with TRBJ1-2; TRBD1 matches 9 bases. V lost 5 bases to trimming and J lost 6 bases; unmatched junction nucleotides: 7. This CDR3 is built from 14 residues. The germline CDR1 and CDR2 sequences are SNHLY and FYNNEI. CDR3 nucleotide sequence: TGTGCCAGCAGTCTGGGGGGACAGGGAAATGGCTACACCTTC. As protein: CASSLGGQGNGYTF.

The rearrangement joins TRBV3-1 (or the pseudogene TRBV3-2) to TRBJ2-7; TRBD1 matches at 8 bases. Germline V gene lookup returns CDR1 LGHDT and CDR2 YNNKEL (reference sequence). This CDR3 contains 17 residues. V dropped 0 bases and J dropped 3; count of bases not matched to a gene: 10. CDR3 sequence (DNA): TGTGCCAGCAGCCAAGAACGAGACTCCGGGACAGGCTACGAGCAGTACTTC. This gives the protein CASSQERDSGTGYEQYF.

V and J are TRBV12-3 or TRBV12-4 and TRBJ1-5; 9 positions agree with TRBD1. The trim removed 6 bases at V and 4 bases at J, leaving 1 base unmatched. The CDR3 is 13 amino acids. CDR3 loop: CASSDRGNQPQHF. The CDR3 coding sequence is TGTGCCAGCAGCGACAGGGGGAATCAGCCCCAGCATTTT.

V and J are TRBV28 and TRBJ1-1; 9 nucleotides align to TRBD1. Trimming took 6 bases from V and 8 from J; bases not matched to a gene: 13. This CDR3 has 15 residues. Germline V CDR1 and CDR2: MDHEN, SYDVKM. As DNA, the CDR3 is TGTGCCAGCAGGGGGGGACGGGACAGGGTGGCAGAAGCTTTCTTT. It yields the protein CASRGGRDRVAEAFF. The whole variable domain, filled in from reference TRBV28 and TRBJ1-1, reads DVKVTQSSRYLVKRTGEKVFLECVQDMDHENMFWYRQDPGLGLRLIYFSYDVKMKEKGDIPEGYSVSREKKERFSLILESASTNQTSMYLCASRGGRDRVAEAFFGQGTRLTVV.

This chain joins TRBV6-5 and TRBJ1-2; D remains ambiguous. Trimming stripped 4 bases from V and 4 bases from J, with 16 bases between. The CDR3 is 15 amino acids. Germline V gene lookup returns CDR1 MNHEY and CDR2 SVGAGI. CDR3 sequence: CASSLRGGAFYGYTF. The CDR3 region has the DNA TGTGCCAGCAGTTTACGCGGCGGAGCCTTCTATGGCTACACCTTC.

This chain links TRBV7-2 with TRBJ2-3; D might be TRBD2 (7 bases). The CDR3 is 15 amino acids. Trimming removed 3 bases from V and 2 bases from J, with 12 bases in between. Germline V gives CDR1 SGHTA, CDR2 FQGNSA. The CDR3 sequence is CASSLDGGLTDTQYF. The CDR3 coding sequence is TGTGCCAGCAGCTTGGACGGGGGGCTCACAGATACGCAGTATTTT.

This clone occurred once. J is TRBJ2-3 and V is TRBV6-5; 8 nucleotides align to TRBD1. The junction had 6 bases not matched to a gene; V was cut back by 9 bases and J by 1 base. CDR1 and CDR2 (germline): MNHEY, SVGAGI. This CDR3 has 14 residues. For the CDR3, the DNA is TGTGCCAGTGTCGGACAGGGTCGCACAGATACGCAGTATTTT. Protein sequence: CASVGQGRTDTQYF.